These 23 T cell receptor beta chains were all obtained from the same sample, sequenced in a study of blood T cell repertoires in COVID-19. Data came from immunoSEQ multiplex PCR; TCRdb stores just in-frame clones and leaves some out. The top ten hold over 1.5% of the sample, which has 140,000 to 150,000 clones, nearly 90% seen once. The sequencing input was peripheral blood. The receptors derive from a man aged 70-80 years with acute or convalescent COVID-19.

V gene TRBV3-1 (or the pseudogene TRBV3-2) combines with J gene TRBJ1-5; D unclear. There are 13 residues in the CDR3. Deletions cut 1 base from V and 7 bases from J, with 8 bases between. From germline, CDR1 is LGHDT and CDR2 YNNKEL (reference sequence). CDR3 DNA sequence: TGTGCCAGCAGCCAAGCCCGAGGCCAGCCCCAGCATTTT. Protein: CASSQARGQPQHF.

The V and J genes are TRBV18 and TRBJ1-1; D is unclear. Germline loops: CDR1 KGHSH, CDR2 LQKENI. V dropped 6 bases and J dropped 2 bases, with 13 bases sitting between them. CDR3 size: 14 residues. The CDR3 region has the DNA TGTGCCAGCTCTCCCGGGTCCTCAAACACTGAAGCTTTCTTT. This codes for CASSPGSSNTEAFF.

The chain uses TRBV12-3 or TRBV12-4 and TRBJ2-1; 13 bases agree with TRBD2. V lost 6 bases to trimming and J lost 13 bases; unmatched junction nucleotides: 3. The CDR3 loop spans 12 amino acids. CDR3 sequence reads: CASRLAGGPQFF. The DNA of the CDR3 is TGTGCCAGCAGACTAGCGGGGGGGCCTCAGTTCTTC.

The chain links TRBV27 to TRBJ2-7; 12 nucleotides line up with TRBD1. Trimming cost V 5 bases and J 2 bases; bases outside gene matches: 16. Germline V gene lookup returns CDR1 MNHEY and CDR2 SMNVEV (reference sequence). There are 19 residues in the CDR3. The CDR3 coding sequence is TGTGCCAGCAGTCGCAAAGGGGGGACAGGGGGCTCGAGGACCTACGAGCAGTACTTC. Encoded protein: CASSRKGGTGGSRTYEQYF.

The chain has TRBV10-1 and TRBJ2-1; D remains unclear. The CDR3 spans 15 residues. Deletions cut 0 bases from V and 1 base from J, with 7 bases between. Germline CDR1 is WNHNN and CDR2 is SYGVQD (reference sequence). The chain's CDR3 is CASSESFSSYNEQFF. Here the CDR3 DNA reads TGCGCCAGCAGTGAGTCGTTTTCTTCCTACAATGAGCAGTTCTTC.

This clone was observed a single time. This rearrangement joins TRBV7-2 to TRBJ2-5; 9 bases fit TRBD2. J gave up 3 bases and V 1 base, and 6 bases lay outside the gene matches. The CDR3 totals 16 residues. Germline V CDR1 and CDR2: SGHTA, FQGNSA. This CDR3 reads CASSLVASGNKETQYF. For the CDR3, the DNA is TGTGCCAGCAGCTTAGTTGCTAGCGGGAACAAAGAGACCCAGTACTTC.

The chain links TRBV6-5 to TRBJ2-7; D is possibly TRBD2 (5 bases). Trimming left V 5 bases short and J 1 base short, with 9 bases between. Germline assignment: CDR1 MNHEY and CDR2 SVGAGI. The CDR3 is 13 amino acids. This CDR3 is CASSNSGSYEQYF. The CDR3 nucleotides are TGTGCCAGCAGTAACAGCGGTTCCTACGAGCAGTACTTC.

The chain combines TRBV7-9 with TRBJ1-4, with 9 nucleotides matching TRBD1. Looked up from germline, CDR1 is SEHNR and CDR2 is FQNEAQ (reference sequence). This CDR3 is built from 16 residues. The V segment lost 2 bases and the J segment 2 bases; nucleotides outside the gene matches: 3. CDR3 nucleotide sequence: TGTGCCAGCAGCTTAACAGGGGGCGCGACTAATGAAAAACTGTTTTTT. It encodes CASSLTGGATNEKLFF.

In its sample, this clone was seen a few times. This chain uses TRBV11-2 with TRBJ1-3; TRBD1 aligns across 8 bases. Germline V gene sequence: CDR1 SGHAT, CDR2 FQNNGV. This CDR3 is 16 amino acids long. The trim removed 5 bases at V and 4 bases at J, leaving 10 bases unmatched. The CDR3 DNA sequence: TGTGCCAGCAGCCCTTCGACAGGGGAGAAGGGAAACACCATATATTTT. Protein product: CASSPSTGEKGNTIYF.

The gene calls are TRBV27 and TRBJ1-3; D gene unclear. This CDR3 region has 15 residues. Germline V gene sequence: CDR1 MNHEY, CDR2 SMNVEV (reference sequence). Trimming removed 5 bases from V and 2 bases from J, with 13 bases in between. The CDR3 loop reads CASSPPPEAGNTIYF. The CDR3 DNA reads TGTGCCAGCAGTCCCCCCCCGGAGGCTGGAAACACCATATATTTT.

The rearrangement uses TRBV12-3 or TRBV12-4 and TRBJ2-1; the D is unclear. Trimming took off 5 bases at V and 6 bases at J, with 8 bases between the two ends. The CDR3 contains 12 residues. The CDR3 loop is CASSHGSNEQFF. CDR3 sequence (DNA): TGTGCCAGCAGTCATGGTAGCAATGAGCAGTTCTTC.

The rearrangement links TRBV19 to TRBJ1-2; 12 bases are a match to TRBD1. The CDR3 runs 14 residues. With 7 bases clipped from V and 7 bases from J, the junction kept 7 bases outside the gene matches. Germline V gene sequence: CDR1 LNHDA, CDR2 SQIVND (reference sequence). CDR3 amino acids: CASTRDRGRGGYTF. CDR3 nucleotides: TGTGCCAGTACCCGGGACAGGGGGCGAGGTGGCTACACCTTC.

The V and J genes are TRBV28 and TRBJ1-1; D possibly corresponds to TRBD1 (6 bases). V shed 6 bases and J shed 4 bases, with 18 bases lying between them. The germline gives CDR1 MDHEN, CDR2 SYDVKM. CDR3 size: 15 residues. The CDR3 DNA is TGTGCCAGCAGCACACCTCAGGGGAGGGGCACTGAAGCTTTCTTT. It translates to CASSTPQGRGTEAFF.

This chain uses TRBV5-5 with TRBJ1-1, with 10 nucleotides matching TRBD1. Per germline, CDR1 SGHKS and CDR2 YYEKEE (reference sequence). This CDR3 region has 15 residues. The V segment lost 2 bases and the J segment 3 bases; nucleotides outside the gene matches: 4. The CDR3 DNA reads TGTGCCAGCAGCTTTACCGGACAGGGGGACACTGAAGCTTTCTTT. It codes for CASSFTGQGDTEAFF.

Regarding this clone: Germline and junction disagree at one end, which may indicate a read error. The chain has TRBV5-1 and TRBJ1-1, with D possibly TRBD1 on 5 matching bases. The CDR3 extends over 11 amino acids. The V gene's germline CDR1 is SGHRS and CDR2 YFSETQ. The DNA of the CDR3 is TGCGCCAGCAGTTTGGGGCAGGAAGCTTTCTTT. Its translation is CASSLGQEAFF. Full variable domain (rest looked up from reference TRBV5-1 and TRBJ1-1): KAGVTQTPRYLIKTRGQQVTLSCSPISGHRSVSWYQQTPGQGLQFLFEYFSETQRNKGNFPGRFSGRQFSNSRSEMNVSTLELGDSALYLCASSLGQEAFFGQGTRLTVV.

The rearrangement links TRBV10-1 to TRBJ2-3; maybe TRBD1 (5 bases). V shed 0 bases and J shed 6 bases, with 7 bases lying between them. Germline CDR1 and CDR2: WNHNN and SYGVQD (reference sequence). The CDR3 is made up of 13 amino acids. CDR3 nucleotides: TGCGCCAGCAGTGAGTCAGGGGTGGATACGCAGTATTTT. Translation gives CASSESGVDTQYF.

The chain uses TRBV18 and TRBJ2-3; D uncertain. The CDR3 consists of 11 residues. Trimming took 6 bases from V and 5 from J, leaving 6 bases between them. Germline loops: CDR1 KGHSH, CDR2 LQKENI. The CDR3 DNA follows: TGTGCCAGCTCCGCAGAAGATACGCAGTATTTT. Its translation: CASSAEDTQYF.

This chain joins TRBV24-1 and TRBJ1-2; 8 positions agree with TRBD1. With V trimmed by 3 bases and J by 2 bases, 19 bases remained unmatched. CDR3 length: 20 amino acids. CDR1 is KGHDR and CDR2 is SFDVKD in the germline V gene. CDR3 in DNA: TGTGCCACCAGTGATCCTCTCGGTGGACAGGGAACAAGGGGAAACTATGGCTACACCTTC. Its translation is CATSDPLGGQGTRGNYGYTF.

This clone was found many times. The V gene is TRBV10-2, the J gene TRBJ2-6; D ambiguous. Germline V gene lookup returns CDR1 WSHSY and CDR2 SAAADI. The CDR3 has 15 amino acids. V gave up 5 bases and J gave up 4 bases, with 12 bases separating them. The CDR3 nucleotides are TGCGCCAGCAGTCCCGGCAGGTCGGGGGCCAACGTCCTGACTTTC. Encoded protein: CASSPGRSGANVLTF.

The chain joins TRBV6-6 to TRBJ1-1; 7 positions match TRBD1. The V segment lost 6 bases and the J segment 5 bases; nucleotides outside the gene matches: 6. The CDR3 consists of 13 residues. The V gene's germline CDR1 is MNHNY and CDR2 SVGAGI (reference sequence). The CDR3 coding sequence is TGTGCCAGCAGGACGGACAGGAGGACTGAAGCTTTCTTT. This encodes CASRTDRRTEAFF.

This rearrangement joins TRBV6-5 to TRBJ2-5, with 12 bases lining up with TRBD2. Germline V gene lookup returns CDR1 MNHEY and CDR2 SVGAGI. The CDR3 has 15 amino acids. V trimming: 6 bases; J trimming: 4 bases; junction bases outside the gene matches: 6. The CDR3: CASSSLAGGPETQYF. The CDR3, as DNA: TGTGCCAGCAGCTCACTAGCGGGGGGCCCAGAGACCCAGTACTTC.

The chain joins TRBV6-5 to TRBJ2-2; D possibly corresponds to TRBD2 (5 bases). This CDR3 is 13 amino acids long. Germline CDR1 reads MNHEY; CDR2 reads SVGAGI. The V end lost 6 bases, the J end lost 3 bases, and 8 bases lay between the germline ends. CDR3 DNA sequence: TGTGCCAGCAGCCTCGGGGACACCGGGGAGCTGTTTTTT. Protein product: CASSLGDTGELFF.

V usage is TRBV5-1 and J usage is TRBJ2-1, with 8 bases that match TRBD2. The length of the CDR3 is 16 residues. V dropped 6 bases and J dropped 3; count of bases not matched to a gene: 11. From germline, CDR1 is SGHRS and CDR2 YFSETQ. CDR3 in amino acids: CASTRGGAVNYNEQFF. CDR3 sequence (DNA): TGCGCCAGCACCCGGGGGGGAGCGGTGAACTACAATGAGCAGTTCTTC. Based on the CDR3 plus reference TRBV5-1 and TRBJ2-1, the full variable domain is KAGVTQTPRYLIKTRGQQVTLSCSPISGHRSVSWYQQTPGQGLQFLFEYFSETQRNKGNFPGRFSGRQFSNSRSEMNVSTLELGDSALYLCASTRGGAVNYNEQFFGPGTRLTVL.